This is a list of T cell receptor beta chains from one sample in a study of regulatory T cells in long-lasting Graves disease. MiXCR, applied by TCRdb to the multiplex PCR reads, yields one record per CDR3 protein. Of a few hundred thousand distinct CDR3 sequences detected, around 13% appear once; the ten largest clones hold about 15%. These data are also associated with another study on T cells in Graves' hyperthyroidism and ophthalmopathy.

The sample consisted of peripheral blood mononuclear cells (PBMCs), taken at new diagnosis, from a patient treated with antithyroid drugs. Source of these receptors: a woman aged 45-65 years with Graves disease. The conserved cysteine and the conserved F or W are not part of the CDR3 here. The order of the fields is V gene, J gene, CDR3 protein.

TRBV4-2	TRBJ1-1	ASSQVFRAEAF
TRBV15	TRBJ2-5	ATSRDRRGPQETQY
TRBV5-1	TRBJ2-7	ASSHDGGAYEQY
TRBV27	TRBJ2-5	ASSTSSAVGETQY
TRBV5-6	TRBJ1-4	ASSWGTANEKLF
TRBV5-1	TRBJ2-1	ASRQTSGSNEQF
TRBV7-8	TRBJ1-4	ASSLAPGGRNEKLF
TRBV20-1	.	SASPSAETQY
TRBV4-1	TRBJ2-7	ASSQVRQQGNSYEQY
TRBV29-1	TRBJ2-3	SVTSGIGTDTQY
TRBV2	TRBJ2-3	ASALVWDTQY
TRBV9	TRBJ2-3	ASSVERQDTTDTQY
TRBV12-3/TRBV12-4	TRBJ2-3	ASSINAGTGATDTQY
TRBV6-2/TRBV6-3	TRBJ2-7	ASREGLASYEQY
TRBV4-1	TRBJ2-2	ASSPTLQGASTGELF
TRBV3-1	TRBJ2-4	ASSYQGGFQY
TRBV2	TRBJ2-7	ASASQSSYEQY
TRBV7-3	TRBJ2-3	ASSLALAGGFDTQY
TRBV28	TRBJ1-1	ASRPTGNEAF
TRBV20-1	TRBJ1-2	SANGYT
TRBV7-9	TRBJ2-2	ASSLLGTRELF
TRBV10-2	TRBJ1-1	ASNEGAGSTEAF
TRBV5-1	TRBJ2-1	ASSSGTSGIEQF
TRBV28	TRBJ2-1	ASSLGAGGRNEQF
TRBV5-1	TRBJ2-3	ASRDGLPSDTQY
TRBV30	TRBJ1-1	AWDRGMNTEAF
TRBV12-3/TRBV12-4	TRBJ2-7	ASSPRDRATYEQY
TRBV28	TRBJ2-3	ASGSGTTSTDTQY
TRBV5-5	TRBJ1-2	ASSWTGYGYT
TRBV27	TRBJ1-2	ASSSSGGRGYT
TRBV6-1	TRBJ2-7	ASSKGLAEGYEQY
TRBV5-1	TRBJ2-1	ASTLSRHDNEQF
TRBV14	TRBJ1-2	ASSLGQGTRYT
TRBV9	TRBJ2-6	ASSPSPGTGGAGANVLT
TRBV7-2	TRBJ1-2	ASSLDGGLGGYT
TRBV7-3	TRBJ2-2	ASREQGSTGELF
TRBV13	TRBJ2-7	ASSFKNQGYEQY
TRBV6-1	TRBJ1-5	ASSDRGQAFNQPQH
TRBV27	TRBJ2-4	ASSLDPRDSLNIQY
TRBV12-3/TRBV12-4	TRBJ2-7	ASSQSGTGNYEQY
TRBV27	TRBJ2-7	ASSFGPSGTYEQY
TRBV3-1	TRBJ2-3	ASSQALGYRTDTQY
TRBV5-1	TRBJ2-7	ASSLYKRELNSYEQY
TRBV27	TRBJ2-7	ACLPAGQGRLYEQY
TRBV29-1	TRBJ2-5	SVVGRFQETQY
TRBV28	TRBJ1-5	ASKEFLSNQPQH
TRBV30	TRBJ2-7	AWSGQVDLYEQY
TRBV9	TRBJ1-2	ASSVARGSYGYT
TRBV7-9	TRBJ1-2	ASSLAFAGRDGYT
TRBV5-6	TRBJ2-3	ASSLLLGFSTDTQY
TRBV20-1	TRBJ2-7	SARDRTSGRSVI
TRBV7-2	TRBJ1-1	ASSIRDRGPNTEAF
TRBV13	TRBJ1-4	ASSLGDKGPGEKLF